This TCR beta chain was sequenced for a study of blood T cell repertoires in COVID-19. Some clones are missing from TCRdb's copy, which holds only in-frame ones; the method was immunoSEQ multiplex PCR. The sample includes 110,000 or so clones, roughly 90% of them seen just once. This clonotype was sampled from a human donor in a cohort sampled during active COVID-19. The sequenced material came from peripheral blood.

The CDR3 coding sequence is TGTGCCAGCAGCTTATCCATAGTCCTAATCACCGGGGAGCTGTTTTTT. Protein: CASSLSIVLITGELFF. The chain has TRBV7-8 and TRBJ2-2; D remains unclear. CDR1 is SGHVS and CDR2 is FQNEAQ in the germline V gene. Trimming removed 2 bases at V and 4 bases at J, with 14 bases between. The CDR3 totals 16 residues.